Each of the 23 T cell receptor beta chains below was sequenced from the same sample in a study of blood T cell repertoires in COVID-19 (dated by TCRdb to 2018 to 2021). The protocol used for the library was the immunoSEQ multiplex PCR assay. As stored in TCRdb, this immuneACCESS dataset retains in-frame rearrangements with V and J assigned. A fraction of the clones does not appear; measured against another copy, unresolved V genes explain less than half of the discrepancy, and the remainder lacks a known reason. Present in this sample are more than 100,000 clones, about 89% of which were seen just once. The ten largest clonotypes hold 25% to 35% of the sample. The sequenced sample was peripheral blood. These receptors came from a woman between 65 and 79 years old with acute or convalescent COVID-19.

V usage is TRBV2 and J usage is TRBJ2-5, with 8 bases that match TRBD1. With V trimmed by 7 bases and J by 3 bases, 10 bases remained unmatched. From germline, CDR1 is SNHLY and CDR2 FYNNEI. The CDR3 runs to 15 residues. CDR3 in amino acids: CASIRQGFLEETQYF. CDR3 nucleotide sequence: TGTGCCAGCATTCGACAGGGGTTTTTAGAAGAGACCCAGTACTTC. The full variable domain, rest sourced from reference TRBV2 and TRBJ2-5, is EPEVTQTPSHQVTQMGQEVILRCVPISNHLYFYWYRQILGQKVEFLVSFYNNEISEKSEIFDDQFSVERPDGSNFTLKIRSTKLEDSAMYFCASIRQGFLEETQYFGPGTRLLVL.

The chain joins TRBV4-1 to TRBJ2-3, with 11 bases aligning to TRBD2. This CDR3 is built from 17 residues. Germline V gene data show CDR1 as MGHRA and CDR2 as YSYEKL. V was pared by 0 bases and J by 3 bases, with 5 bases of the junction left unmatched. CDR3 loop: CASSQEPGLAGTDTQYF. The CDR3 DNA reads as TGCGCCAGCAGCCAAGAACCCGGACTAGCGGGTACAGATACGCAGTATTTT.

The chain joins TRBV13 to TRBJ2-5, with unresolved D. The CDR3 has 14 amino acids. The germline CDR1 and CDR2 sequences are PRHDT and FYEKMQ (reference sequence). Deletions cut 0 bases from V and 4 bases from J, with 9 bases between. In DNA, the CDR3 is TGTGCCAGCAGCTTAGGCCGAGGAGCAGAGACCCAGTACTTC. Its translation is CASSLGRGAETQYF.

The chain employs TRBV6-5 and TRBJ2-7; 9 nucleotides align to TRBD2. The trim removed 7 bases at V and 4 bases at J, leaving 8 bases unmatched. The CDR3 covers 14 residues. From germline, CDR1 is MNHEY and CDR2 SVGAGI. The CDR3 loop reads CASISGTSMYEQYF. The CDR3 DNA sequence: TGTGCCAGCATATCCGGGACTAGCATGTACGAGCAGTACTTC.

The chain recombines TRBV20-1 with TRBJ2-7, with a possible D match to TRBD1 (5 bases). CDR3 length equals 15 residues. V gave up 3 bases and J gave up 0 bases, with 15 bases separating them. Germline V gene data show CDR1 as DFQATT and CDR2 as SNEGSKA (reference sequence). Written as DNA, the CDR3 is TGCAGTGCTAGTCCGTCCAGGGCCTACTCCTACGAGCAGTACTTC. This translates into CSASPSRAYSYEQYF.

This rearrangement joins TRBV5-1 to TRBJ2-4; 7 bases agree with TRBD1. V lost 4 bases, J lost 6 bases, and 13 bases stayed unmatched. Germline CDR1 reads SGHRS; CDR2 reads YFSETQ. The CDR3 runs 16 residues. The CDR3 is CASSEGTVPVGNIQYF. In DNA, the CDR3 is TGCGCCAGCAGCGAGGGGACAGTCCCAGTGGGAAACATTCAGTACTTC.

The chain joins TRBV3-1 (or the pseudogene TRBV3-2) to TRBJ2-7; D is perhaps TRBD1 (5 bases). This CDR3 is 14 amino acids long. Trimming cost V 1 base and J 3 bases, with 10 bases left between them. Germline loops: CDR1 LGHDT, CDR2 YNNKEL (reference sequence). The CDR3 region is CASSQVRTIYEQYF. In nucleotides, the CDR3 is TGTGCCAGCAGCCAAGTGAGGACAATCTACGAGCAGTACTTC.

This rearrangement joins TRBV2 to TRBJ2-2; D remains unclear. V was trimmed by 2 bases and J by 1 base, leaving 11 bases between them. The length of the CDR3 is 16 residues. Looked up from germline, CDR1 is SNHLY and CDR2 is FYNNEI. The CDR3 region is CASSETLPGNTGELFF. CDR3 DNA sequence: TGTGCCAGCAGTGAAACTCTCCCGGGGAACACCGGGGAGCTGTTTTTT.

The rearrangement uses TRBV10-3 and TRBJ1-6; 10 bases match TRBD1. V was clipped by 2 bases and J by 6 bases; unmatched bases: 10. Per the germline V gene, CDR1 is ENHRY and CDR2 is SYGVKD. This CDR3 has 18 amino acids. CDR3 sequence reads: CAISEPGQGRVRNSPLHF. DNA of the CDR3: TGTGCCATCAGTGAGCCGGGACAGGGGAGGGTGCGTAATTCACCCCTCCACTTT.

This clone was detected a few times. This sequence joins TRBV5-5 and TRBJ1-2; possibly TRBD1 for D (5 bases). Trimming cost V 2 bases and J 2 bases, with 19 bases left between them. CDR3 size: 17 residues. The germline V gene has CDR1 SGHKS and CDR2 YYEKEE (reference sequence). CDR3 sequence (DNA): TGTGCCAGCAGCTTCAACACGGGGGGACGACTAAACTATGGCTACACCTTC. Encoded protein: CASSFNTGGRLNYGYTF.

The chain links TRBV25-1 to TRBJ1-2; TRBD1 might be the D (5 bases). The germline gives CDR1 MGHDK, CDR2 SYGVNS. With 0 bases removed from V and 8 bases from J, the gap between germline ends came to 10 bases. This CDR3 is built from 13 residues. CDR3: CASSEYAGYGYTF. CDR3 bases: TGTGCCAGCAGTGAATATGCAGGGTACGGCTACACCTTC.

Only one count was recorded for this clone. The chain recombines TRBV28 with TRBJ2-7; D might be TRBD2 (5 bases). CDR1 MDHEN and CDR2 SYDVKM come from the germline V gene. CDR3 length: 14 residues. The V end lost 6 bases, the J end lost 2 bases, and 14 bases lay between the germline ends. The CDR3 nucleotides read TGTGCCAGCAGCTCCTTGGGAGTTACCTACGAGCAGTACTTC. This gives the protein CASSSLGVTYEQYF.

V and J are TRBV20-1 and TRBJ2-7, with D tentatively TRBD2 (6 bases). CDR1 DFQATT and CDR2 SNEGSKA come from the germline V gene (reference sequence). Trimming shortened V by 3 bases and J by 2 bases, and 14 bases separated the two germline ends. CDR3 length equals 14 residues. The CDR3 nucleotides are TGCAGTGCTAGTGTACCGGGACTCCCCTACGAGCAGTACTTC. This gives the protein CSASVPGLPYEQYF.

This chain uses TRBV9 with TRBJ2-5, with TRBD2 matching 10 bases. Germline V gene data show CDR1 as SGDLS and CDR2 as YYNGEE. V dropped 4 bases and J dropped 5; count of bases not matched to a gene: 5. This CDR3 spans 14 amino acids. The CDR3 protein is CASSSGGAWETQYF. The CDR3 region has the DNA TGTGCCAGCAGCAGCGGGGGGGCCTGGGAGACCCAGTACTTC.

This chain joins TRBV12-3 or TRBV12-4 and TRBJ1-6; D perhaps matches TRBD1 (6 bases). V gave up 2 bases and J gave up 7 bases, with 6 bases separating them. The length of the CDR3 is 13 residues. Written as DNA, the CDR3 is TGTGCCAGCAGTTTACAGGGGAATTCACCCCTCCACTTT. Protein product: CASSLQGNSPLHF.

This sequence joins TRBV3-1 (or the pseudogene TRBV3-2) and TRBJ1-2; D not certain. With 4 bases removed from V and 5 bases from J, the gap between germline ends came to 17 bases. The CDR3 contains 15 residues. Germline V gene sequence: CDR1 LGHDT, CDR2 YNNKEL (reference sequence). CDR3 sequence (DNA): TGTGCCAGCAGCCGTCCCGGGAAAAACATTTATGGCTACACCTTC. Translated: CASSRPGKNIYGYTF.

This clone was seen once. This chain joins TRBV5-1 and TRBJ1-5, with 7 bases identical to TRBD1. CDR1 is SGHRS and CDR2 is YFSETQ in the germline V gene. This CDR3 spans 15 amino acids. The V segment lost 4 bases and the J segment 5 bases; nucleotides outside the gene matches: 9. For the CDR3, the DNA is TGCGCCAGCAGCCTGATAGGGGGCTTCGATCAGCCCCAGCATTTT. Translating gives CASSLIGGFDQPQHF.

This clone was seen only a few times. V usage is TRBV5-4 and J usage is TRBJ2-5; a possible D gene is TRBD2 (7 bases). CDR1 is SGHNT and CDR2 is YYREEE in the germline V gene (reference sequence). V was cut by 4 bases and J by 3 bases, with 16 bases left in between. The CDR3 runs to 15 residues. The CDR3 protein is CASSPGGRMEETQYF. The CDR3, as DNA: TGTGCCAGCAGCCCGGGGGGCCGTATGGAAGAGACCCAGTACTTC.

This clone turned up a few times. This rearrangement joins TRBV30 to TRBJ1-6; TRBD1 is a possible D gene (5 bases). Trimming left V 4 bases short and J 11 bases short, with 15 bases between. The CDR3 has 13 residues. Germline V gives CDR1 GTSNPN, CDR2 SVGIG (reference sequence). For the CDR3, the DNA is TGTGCCTGGACCCCGGCAGGGATGACACCCCTCCACTTT. Its protein product is CAWTPAGMTPLHF.

This rearrangement joins TRBV6-5 to TRBJ2-3; 7 nucleotides match TRBD2. The CDR3 totals 14 residues. Germline CDR1 reads MNHEY; CDR2 reads SVGAGI. J lost 8 bases, V lost 2 bases, and 7 bases had no gene match. The DNA for the CDR3 is TGTGCCAGCAGTTACGGCGGACTAGGCGCTACGCAGTATTTT. It yields the protein CASSYGGLGATQYF.

A note on this clone: The sample holds other DNA sequences that translate to the same CDR3. This chain uses TRBV9 with TRBJ1-2; D remains unclear. This CDR3 region has 12 residues. The V gene lost 5 bases and the J gene lost 2 bases, with 7 bases spanning the gap. CDR1 is SGDLS, CDR2 YYNGEE, per germline. The CDR3 spells CASRTGNYGYTF. Here the CDR3 DNA reads TGTGCCAGCAGGACGGGAAACTATGGCTACACCTTC. Complete variable domain (other parts from reference TRBV9 and TRBJ1-2): DSGVTQTPKHLITATGQRVTLRCSPRSGDLSVYWYQQSLDQGLQFLIQYYNGEERAKGNILERFSAQQFPDLHSELNLSSLELGDSALYFCASRTGNYGYTFGSGTRLTVV.

This chain connects TRBV3-1 (or the pseudogene TRBV3-2) to TRBJ1-2; no definite D call. With 4 bases removed from V and 4 bases from J, the gap between germline ends came to 22 bases. CDR3 length: 17 amino acids. From germline, CDR1 is LGHDT and CDR2 YNNKEL (reference sequence). CDR3: CASSPTPAGFGFYGYTF. The CDR3 nucleotides read TGTGCCAGCAGCCCCACCCCGGCGGGGTTTGGGTTCTATGGCTACACCTTC.

The chain is built from TRBV30 and TRBJ2-1; 16 nucleotides match TRBD2. The CDR3 loop spans 18 amino acids. From germline, CDR1 is GTSNPN and CDR2 SVGIG (reference sequence). V trimming: 0 bases; J trimming: 12 bases; junction bases outside the gene matches: 14. In nucleotides, the CDR3 is TGTGCCTGGAGTGTACCCGGGACTAGCGGGGGGGAGGGAGTGTGGCAGTTCTTC. Its translation: CAWSVPGTSGGEGVWQFF.